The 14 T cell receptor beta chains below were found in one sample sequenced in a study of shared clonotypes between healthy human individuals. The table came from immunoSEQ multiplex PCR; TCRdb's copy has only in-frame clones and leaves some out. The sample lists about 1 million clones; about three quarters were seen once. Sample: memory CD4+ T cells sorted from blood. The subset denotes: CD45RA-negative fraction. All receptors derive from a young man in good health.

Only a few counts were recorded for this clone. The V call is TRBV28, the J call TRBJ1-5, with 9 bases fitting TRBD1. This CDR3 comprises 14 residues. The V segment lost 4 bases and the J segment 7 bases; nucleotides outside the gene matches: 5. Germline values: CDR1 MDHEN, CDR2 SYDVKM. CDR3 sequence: CASSSHRGRQPQHF. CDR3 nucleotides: TGTGCCAGCAGTTCACACAGGGGGCGACAGCCCCAGCATTTT.

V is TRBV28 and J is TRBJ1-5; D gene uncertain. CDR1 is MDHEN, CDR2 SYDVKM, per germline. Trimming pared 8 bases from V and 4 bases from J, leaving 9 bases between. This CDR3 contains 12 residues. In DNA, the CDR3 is TGTGCCAGCCAAGAAACTAATCAGCCCCAGCATTTT. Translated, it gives CASQETNQPQHF.

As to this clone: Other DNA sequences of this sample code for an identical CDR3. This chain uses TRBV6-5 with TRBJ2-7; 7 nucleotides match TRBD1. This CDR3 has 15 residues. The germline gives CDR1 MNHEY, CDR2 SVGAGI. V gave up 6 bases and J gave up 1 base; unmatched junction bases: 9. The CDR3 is CASSYAAGGSYEQYF. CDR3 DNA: TGTGCCAGCAGCTATGCGGCAGGGGGTTCCTACGAGCAGTACTTC.

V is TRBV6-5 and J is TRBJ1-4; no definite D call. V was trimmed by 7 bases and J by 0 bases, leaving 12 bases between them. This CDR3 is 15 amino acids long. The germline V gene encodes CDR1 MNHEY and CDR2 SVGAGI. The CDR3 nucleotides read TGTGCCAGCAAAGGGTTGAGATCAACTAATGAAAAACTGTTTTTT. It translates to CASKGLRSTNEKLFF.

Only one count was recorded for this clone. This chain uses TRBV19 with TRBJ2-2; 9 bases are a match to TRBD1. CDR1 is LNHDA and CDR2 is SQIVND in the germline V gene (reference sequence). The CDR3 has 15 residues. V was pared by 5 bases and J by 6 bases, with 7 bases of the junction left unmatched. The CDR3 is CASSPHRTGAGELFF. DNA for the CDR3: TGTGCCAGTAGTCCTCACAGGACAGGGGCCGGGGAGCTGTTTTTT. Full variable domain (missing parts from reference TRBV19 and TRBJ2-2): DGGITQSPKYLFRKEGQNVTLSCEQNLNHDAMYWYRQDPGQGLRLIYYSQIVNDFQKGDIAEGYSVSREKKESFPLTVTSAQKNPTAFYLCASSPHRTGAGELFFGEGSRLTVL.

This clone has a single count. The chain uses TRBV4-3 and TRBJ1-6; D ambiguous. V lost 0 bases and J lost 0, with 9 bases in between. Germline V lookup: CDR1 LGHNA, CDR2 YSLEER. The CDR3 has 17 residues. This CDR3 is CASSQEAVSSYNSPLHF. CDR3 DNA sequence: TGCGCCAGCAGCCAAGAGGCGGTGAGCTCCTATAATTCACCCCTCCACTTT.

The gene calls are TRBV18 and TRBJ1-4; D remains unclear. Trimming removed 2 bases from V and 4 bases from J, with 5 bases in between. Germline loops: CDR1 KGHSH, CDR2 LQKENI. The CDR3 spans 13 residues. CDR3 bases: TGTGCCAGCTCACCAGAAGATAATGAAAAACTGTTTTTT. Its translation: CASSPEDNEKLFF. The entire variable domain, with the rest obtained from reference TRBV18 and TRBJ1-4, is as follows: NAGVMQNPRHLVRRRGQEARLRCSPMKGHSHVYWYRQLPEEGLKFMVYLQKENIIDESGMPKERFSAEFPKEGPSILRIQQVVRGDSAAYFCASSPEDNEKLFFGSGTQLSVL.

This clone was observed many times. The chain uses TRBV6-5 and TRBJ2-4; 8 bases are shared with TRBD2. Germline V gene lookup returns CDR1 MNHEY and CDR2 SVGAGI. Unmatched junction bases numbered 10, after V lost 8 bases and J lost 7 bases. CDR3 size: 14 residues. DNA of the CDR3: TGTGCCAGCCGAATCGGGGGGGCGGGTAACATTCAGTACTTC. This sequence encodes CASRIGGAGNIQYF.

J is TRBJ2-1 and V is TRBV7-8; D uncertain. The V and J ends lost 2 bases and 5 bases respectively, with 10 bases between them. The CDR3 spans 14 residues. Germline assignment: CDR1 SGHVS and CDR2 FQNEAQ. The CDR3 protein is CASSLRRLNNEQFF. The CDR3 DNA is TGTGCCAGCAGCTTACGGCGGTTAAACAATGAGCAGTTCTTC.

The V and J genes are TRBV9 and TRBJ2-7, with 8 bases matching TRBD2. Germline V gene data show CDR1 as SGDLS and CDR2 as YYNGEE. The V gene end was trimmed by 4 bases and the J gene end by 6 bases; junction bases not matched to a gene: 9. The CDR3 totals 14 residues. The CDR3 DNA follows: TGTGCCAGCAGCCTAACCGGGACTAGTTTCGAGCAGTACTTC. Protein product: CASSLTGTSFEQYF.

The CDR3, as DNA: TGTGCCAGCTCACCAACCGGGTTTTTCGACGAGCAGTACTTC. Translating it yields CASSPTGFFDEQYF. The chain couples TRBV18 to TRBJ2-7; D is unresolved. Trimming removed 2 bases at V and 5 bases at J, with 13 bases between. Germline V CDR1 and CDR2: KGHSH, LQKENI. There are 14 residues in the CDR3. The entire variable domain, with the rest obtained from reference TRBV18 and TRBJ2-7, is as follows: NAGVMQNPRHLVRRRGQEARLRCSPMKGHSHVYWYRQLPEEGLKFMVYLQKENIIDESGMPKERFSAEFPKEGPSILRIQQVVRGDSAAYFCASSPTGFFDEQYFGPGTRLTVT.

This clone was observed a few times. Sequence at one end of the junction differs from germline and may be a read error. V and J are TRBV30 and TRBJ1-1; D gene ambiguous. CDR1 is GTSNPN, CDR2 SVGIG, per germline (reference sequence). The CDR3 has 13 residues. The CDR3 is CAWSVTGLRVWVF. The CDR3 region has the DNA TGTGCCTGGAGTGTGACCGGGTTAAGGGTTTGGGTCTTT.

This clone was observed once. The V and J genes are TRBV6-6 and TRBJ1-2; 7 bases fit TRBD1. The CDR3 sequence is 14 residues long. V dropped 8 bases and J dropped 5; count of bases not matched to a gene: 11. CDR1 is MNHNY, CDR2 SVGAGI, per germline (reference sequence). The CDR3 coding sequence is TGTGCCAGCTCCACGACAGGGTCGGGATATGGCTACACCTTC. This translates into CASSTTGSGYGYTF.

The CDR3 DNA sequence: TGTGCCAGCAGGAGGGCGGGAGACACTGAAGCTTTCTTT. It codes for CASRRAGDTEAFF. The V gene is TRBV6-1, the J gene TRBJ1-1; D is unclear. Germline loops: CDR1 MNHNS, CDR2 SASEGT. CDR3 length: 13 amino acids. V was shortened by 6 bases and J by 3 bases, with 11 bases between the two germline ends.